Following are 20 T cell receptor beta chains from one sample sequenced in a study of radiation and T cells in renal cell carcinoma. Using immunoSEQ multiplex PCR, the repertoire was profiled, and TCRdb retains in-frame clones only, with some absent. The sample lists more than 140,000 clones; 83% were seen once. The time point was: baseline pretreatment blood. Noted treatment: 15 Gy SBRT to primary tumor, nephrectomy 4 weeks later. The sample was blood, taken from a patient whose treatment included radiotherapy and nephrectomy. The origin of the receptors is a woman between 45 and 65 years old with renal cell carcinoma.

This sequence joins TRBV2 and TRBJ1-5; a possible D gene is TRBD1 (5 bases). The V end lost 0 bases, the J end lost 6 bases, and 12 bases lay between the germline ends. CDR3 size: 15 residues. CDR1 is SNHLY and CDR2 is FYNNEI in the germline V gene. The CDR3 DNA is TGTGCCAGCAGTGAAGCAGGGAGGGGCACTCAGCCCCAGCATTTT. Translation: CASSEAGRGTQPQHF.

The chain employs TRBV11-2 and TRBJ2-5, with TRBD2 matching 7 bases. With 1 base clipped from V and 2 bases from J, the junction kept 7 bases outside the gene matches. Per the germline V gene, CDR1 is SGHAT and CDR2 is FQNNGV. The CDR3 contains 16 residues. CDR3: CASSLGSGLVQETQYF. DNA of the CDR3: TGTGCCAGCAGCTTAGGGTCTGGACTAGTACAAGAGACCCAGTACTTC.

The chain is built from TRBV10-3 and TRBJ2-1, with TRBD1 identical over 7 bases. This CDR3 spans 16 amino acids. Germline V gives CDR1 ENHRY, CDR2 SYGVKD. The ends lost 0 bases at V and 0 bases at J; junction bases unmatched: 2. The CDR3: CAISESTGSSYNEQFF. The CDR3 bases are TGTGCCATCAGTGAGTCGACAGGGAGCTCCTACAATGAGCAGTTCTTC.

The rearrangement joins TRBV6-5 to TRBJ2-7; 7 bases are a match to TRBD1. Germline CDR1 and CDR2: MNHEY and SVGAGI. The CDR3 is made up of 14 amino acids. Trimming took 7 bases from V and 2 from J; bases not matched to a gene: 8. The CDR3 sequence: CASNPGDRAYEQYF. The DNA of the CDR3 is TGTGCCAGCAACCCCGGGGACAGAGCCTACGAGCAGTACTTC.

Concerning this clone: At the DNA level, this CDR3 is encoded by other sequences in the same sample as well. This chain links TRBV5-1 with TRBJ1-4; D is perhaps TRBD1 (6 bases). The CDR3 runs 14 residues. Germline V lookup: CDR1 SGHRS, CDR2 YFSETQ. V lost 1 base and J lost 8, with 12 bases in between. CDR3 coding DNA: TGCGCCAGCAGCTTGAGCACAGGGAACGAAAAACTGTTTTTT. Translated, it gives CASSLSTGNEKLFF.

J is TRBJ2-7 and V is TRBV5-1; 7 bases are shared with TRBD1. The V gene end was trimmed by 4 bases and the J gene end by 5 bases; junction bases not matched to a gene: 9. Germline values: CDR1 SGHRS, CDR2 YFSETQ. The CDR3 contains 14 residues. The CDR3 DNA follows: TGCGCCAGCAGCGCACAGGGGACGAGCGACGAGCAGTACTTC. It yields the protein CASSAQGTSDEQYF.

V gene TRBV5-1 combines with J gene TRBJ2-1; 7 nucleotides match TRBD2. The germline CDR1 and CDR2 sequences are SGHRS and YFSETQ. The ends lost 5 bases at V and 0 bases at J; junction bases unmatched: 8. This CDR3 region has 16 residues. The CDR3 here is CASSLGGTFSYNEQFF. The CDR3 coding sequence is TGCGCCAGCAGTCTGGGAGGGACTTTCTCCTACAATGAGCAGTTCTTC.

J is TRBJ2-5 and V is TRBV9; 7 bases align to TRBD2. Germline CDR1 SGDLS, CDR2 YYNGEE. CDR3 length: 14 residues. Trimming took 7 bases from V and 2 from J; bases not matched to a gene: 8. CDR3 in amino acids: CASASSGAQETQYF. CDR3 sequence (DNA): TGTGCCAGCGCTTCGAGCGGGGCGCAAGAGACCCAGTACTTC.

The chain combines TRBV2 with TRBJ2-3; the D gene is possibly TRBD1 (6 bases). Germline V CDR1 and CDR2: SNHLY, FYNNEI. The CDR3 is 13 residues long. Trimming pared 7 bases from V and 2 bases from J, leaving 10 bases between. CDR3 DNA sequence: TGTGCCAGCATTGGACAGTCCACAGATACGCAGTATTTT. Protein product: CASIGQSTDTQYF.

The chain combines TRBV1 with TRBJ2-7; the D call in the table, TRBD2, was not verified against the DNA. TRBV1 is designated a pseudogene. This CDR3 has 14 residues. CDR3 loop: CTSSQDLGLYEQYF. In DNA, the CDR3 is TGCACCAGCAGCCAAGATCTAGGACTATACGAGCAGTACTTC.

In this sample, this clone turned up once. The rearrangement links TRBV4-1 to TRBJ1-5, with 8 bases matching TRBD1. CDR3 length: 16 residues. Trimming at V came to 3 bases and at J to 1 base, leaving 5 bases not matched to a gene. CDR1 is MGHRA and CDR2 is YSYEKL in the germline V gene. The CDR3 protein is CASSQGDRRSNQPQHF. In DNA, the CDR3 is TGCGCCAGCAGCCAGGGGGACAGGCGGAGCAATCAGCCCCAGCATTTT.

The chain has TRBV9 and TRBJ1-4; TRBD1 matches at 8 bases. Germline CDR1 and CDR2: SGDLS and YYNGEE. J lost 7 bases, V lost 4 bases, and 9 bases had no gene match. This CDR3 comprises 15 residues. The CDR3 spells CASSPQTGEGEKLFF. In DNA form, the CDR3 reads TGTGCCAGCAGCCCTCAGACAGGGGAGGGTGAAAAACTGTTTTTT.

The genes are TRBV27 and TRBJ2-1; 10 nucleotides match TRBD2. The trim removed 3 bases at V and 5 bases at J, leaving 13 bases unmatched. The germline V gene has CDR1 MNHEY and CDR2 SMNVEV (reference sequence). This CDR3 is built from 18 residues. The CDR3 region is CASSLRLASGSRDNEQFF. CDR3 in DNA: TGTGCCAGCAGTTTGAGGTTGGCTAGCGGGAGTAGGGACAATGAGCAGTTCTTC.

CDR3 residues: CASSLGTGQETQYF. CDR3 nucleotides: TGTGCCAGCAGCTTAGGAACAGGGCAAGAGACCCAGTACTTC. This chain connects TRBV11-2 to TRBJ2-5; TRBD1 is a possible D gene (6 bases). The germline V gene has CDR1 SGHAT and CDR2 FQNNGV. V was cut by 1 base and J by 2 bases, with 8 bases left in between. This CDR3 region has 14 residues.

This clone is a singleton in its sample. The gene calls are TRBV7-2 and TRBJ2-5, with D maybe TRBD2 (6 bases). Trimming pared 2 bases from V and 2 bases from J, leaving 18 bases between. Per the germline V gene, CDR1 is SGHTA and CDR2 is FQGNSA. The CDR3 has 17 amino acids. CDR3 nucleotide sequence: TGTGCCAGCAGCTTAATCGCCGGCGCTGGGGGGCAAGAGACCCAGTACTTC. This codes for CASSLIAGAGGQETQYF.

V and J are TRBV10-1 and TRBJ2-1; tentatively, D is TRBD2 (6 bases). V was cut by 2 bases and J by 10 bases, with 12 bases left in between. The CDR3 loop spans 13 amino acids. The germline V gene has CDR1 WNHNN and CDR2 SYGVQD (reference sequence). This CDR3 reads CASSEVGLREQFF. As DNA, the CDR3 is TGCGCCAGCAGTGAGGTGGGACTCAGGGAGCAGTTCTTC.

This chain links TRBV10-1 with TRBJ1-2, with D perhaps matching TRBD1 (5 bases). The ends were cut back, 0 bases at V and 6 bases at J, with 8 bases in the middle. This CDR3 is built from 13 residues. CDR1 is WNHNN and CDR2 is SYGVQD in the germline V gene (reference sequence). In DNA form, the CDR3 reads TGCGCCAGCAGTGAGTCAGGGGTTCATGGCTACACCTTC. It codes for CASSESGVHGYTF.

This chain uses TRBV9 with TRBJ2-5; D remains unclear. There are 13 residues in the CDR3. CDR1 is SGDLS, CDR2 YYNGEE, per germline. Deletions cut 3 bases from V and 5 bases from J, with 11 bases between. The CDR3 here is CASSELGGETQYF. CDR3 DNA: TGTGCCAGCAGCGAGTTGGGCGGCGAGACCCAGTACTTC.

There are a few counts of this clone. The genes are TRBV9 and TRBJ1-1; 8 nucleotides agree with TRBD1. Unmatched junction bases numbered 13, after V lost 0 bases and J lost 6 bases. The germline gives CDR1 SGDLS, CDR2 YYNGEE. The CDR3 runs 17 residues. CDR3 sequence (DNA): TGTGCCAGCAGCGTAGACCCAGGACAGGGTAAAGGGCCTGAAGCTTTCTTT. Translated, it gives CASSVDPGQGKGPEAFF.

This chain uses TRBV5-1 with TRBJ2-7; D remains ambiguous. Germline V CDR1 and CDR2: SGHRS, YFSETQ. V shed 4 bases and J shed 1 base, with 6 bases lying between them. This CDR3 contains 12 residues. The chain's CDR3 is CASSTGSYEQYF. CDR3 coding DNA: TGCGCCAGCAGCACTGGTTCCTACGAGCAGTACTTC.